One and the same sample provided the 20 T cell receptor beta chains below, sequenced in a study of cytomegalovirus exposure and HLA in healthy donors. PCR was performed using 60 Vbeta and 13 Jbeta primers. TCRdb's table, derived via immunoSEQ multiplex PCR, lists solely in-frame clones and lacks some. In the table there are some 150,000 clones, 50% to 75% of which are singletons. Source material: PBMCs. The receptor source for this set is a woman aged 60-75 years in good health and CMV-seropositive.

This rearrangement joins TRBV28 to TRBJ2-5, with 13 bases matching TRBD2. The CDR3 runs 18 residues. The germline gives CDR1 MDHEN, CDR2 SYDVKM. J was trimmed by 5 bases and V by 2 bases; bases with no gene match: 11. This CDR3 reads CASSLELAGGPLMETQYF. CDR3 DNA: TGTGCCAGCAGTTTAGAACTAGCGGGAGGGCCGTTGATGGAGACCCAGTACTTC.

The chain recombines TRBV29-1 with TRBJ2-3, with 8 positions matching TRBD2. CDR1 is SQVTM and CDR2 is ANQGSEA in the germline V gene. Trimming took 3 bases from V and 6 from J; bases not matched to a gene: 11. The CDR3 length is 15 residues. The CDR3 loop reads CSVDLLAGPRDTQYF. The DNA for the CDR3 is TGCAGCGTTGATCTTCTAGCGGGTCCCCGCGATACGCAGTATTTT.

This clone was detected only a few times. V is TRBV6-5 and J is TRBJ1-1; D is perhaps TRBD1 (6 bases). The CDR3 is 13 residues long. V gave up 0 bases and J gave up 5 bases, with 7 bases separating them. Germline CDR1 reads MNHEY; CDR2 reads SVGAGI. CDR3 amino acids: CASSYSRGTEAFF. Written as DNA, the CDR3 is TGTGCCAGCAGTTACTCGAGGGGGACTGAAGCTTTCTTT.

Turning to this clone: Other DNA sequences within the sample encode an identical CDR3. The V and J genes are TRBV7-2 and TRBJ1-2; D remains unclear. The germline V and J ends were trimmed by 1 base and 4 bases, with 4 bases remaining between them. Germline assignment: CDR1 SGHTA and CDR2 FQGNSA. The CDR3 spans 12 residues. The CDR3 is CASSLDSYGYTF. CDR3 in DNA: TGTGCCAGCAGCTTAGACAGCTATGGCTACACCTTC.

The rearrangement joins TRBV6-6 to TRBJ2-1; TRBD2 matches at 10 bases. The CDR3 has 15 amino acids. Germline values: CDR1 MNHNY, CDR2 SVGAGI (reference sequence). The V and J ends lost 8 bases and 6 bases, in that order; junction bases with no gene match: 10. The CDR3 reads CASGNVAGGRNEQFF. The CDR3 DNA reads as TGTGCCAGCGGAAACGTAGCGGGGGGCCGCAATGAGCAGTTCTTC.

This CDR3 is CASKRQGVGGELFF. In nucleotides, the CDR3 is TGTGCCAGCAAACGACAGGGGGTCGGCGGGGAGCTGTTTTTT. V is TRBV11-2 and J is TRBJ2-2; the match to TRBD1 covers 9 bases. Germline values: CDR1 SGHAT, CDR2 FQNNGV. V lost 7 bases and J lost 7; bases outside the gene matches: 7. The CDR3 consists of 14 residues.

This clone has only a few counts. V and J are TRBV5-1 and TRBJ2-3, with D perhaps matching TRBD1 (6 bases). CDR1 and CDR2 from the germline V gene are SGHRS and YFSETQ. The CDR3 totals 14 residues. Trimming took 0 bases from V and 4 from J, leaving 9 bases between them. CDR3 coding DNA: TGCGCCAGCAGCTTGGAACAGGGAGCAGATACGCAGTATTTT. Translated, it gives CASSLEQGADTQYF.

The chain has TRBV5-6 and TRBJ1-5; 9 bases map to TRBD1. J was trimmed by 6 bases and V by 0 bases; bases with no gene match: 4. Germline V lookup: CDR1 SGHDT, CDR2 YYEEEE. The CDR3 is made up of 15 amino acids. As DNA, the CDR3 is TGTGCCAGCAGCTTGGCGGACAGGGGCAGTCAGCCCCAGCATTTT. It is translated as CASSLADRGSQPQHF.

The chain is built from TRBV18 and TRBJ1-1; tentatively, D is TRBD1 (5 bases). Per germline, CDR1 KGHSH and CDR2 LQKENI. The CDR3 runs 14 residues. V lost 4 bases and J lost 6, with 15 bases in between. The CDR3 loop is CASSRDRTYAEAFF. In nucleotides, the CDR3 is TGTGCCAGCTCACGAGACAGAACGTACGCTGAAGCTTTCTTT.

This chain links TRBV27 with TRBJ1-2, with D unclear. V gave up 3 bases and J gave up 8 bases, with 13 bases separating them. Germline V gene data show CDR1 as MNHEY and CDR2 as SMNVEV (reference sequence). The CDR3 runs to 13 residues. The CDR3 reads CASSFRSLGGYTF. CDR3 nucleotide sequence: TGTGCCAGCAGTTTCCGCAGTCTGGGCGGCTACACCTTC.

The chain joins TRBV28 to TRBJ1-2, with D possibly matching TRBD1 (5 bases). The V end was cut by 6 bases, the J end by 0 bases, with 11 bases between. CDR1 is MDHEN, CDR2 SYDVKM, per germline. The CDR3 sequence is 14 residues long. CDR3 coding DNA: TGTGCCAGCAGGGGCGGGGGAGCTAACTATGGCTACACCTTC. It codes for CASRGGGANYGYTF.

This clone appeared a few times. The chain joins TRBV11-2 to TRBJ1-2; the match to TRBD1 covers 8 bases. V shed 2 bases, J shed 3 bases, and the junction held 11 bases outside the gene matches. Germline V gene sequence: CDR1 SGHAT, CDR2 FQNNGV. The CDR3 has 17 amino acids. The CDR3 nucleotides read TGTGCCAGCAGCTTAAGGGCTTCCCAGGGGGCTGACTATGGCTACACCTTC. Amino acid sequence: CASSLRASQGADYGYTF.

This chain uses TRBV6-5 with TRBJ2-7; 9 positions agree with TRBD2. This CDR3 has 13 amino acids. Per the germline V gene, CDR1 is MNHEY and CDR2 is SVGAGI. Trimming took 6 bases from V and 1 from J; bases not matched to a gene: 1. The CDR3 sequence is CASSLAGSYEQYF. The CDR3 region has the DNA TGTGCCAGCAGCCTAGCGGGATCCTACGAGCAGTACTTC.

This clone has just a few counts. The chain carries TRBV28 and TRBJ1-4, with a tentative D call TRBD1 (5 bases). Germline V CDR1 and CDR2: MDHEN, SYDVKM. V was shortened by 6 bases and J by 6 bases, with 14 bases between the two germline ends. The CDR3 covers 14 residues. The CDR3 DNA reads TGTGCCAGCAGACGGGGGGGGGTAGATGAAAAACTGTTTTTT. This translates into CASRRGGVDEKLFF.

The V call is TRBV28, the J call TRBJ1-5; TRBD1 is a possible D gene (5 bases). The V gene lost 7 bases and the J gene lost 5 bases, with 9 bases spanning the gap. Germline values: CDR1 MDHEN, CDR2 SYDVKM. This CDR3 contains 12 residues. The CDR3 DNA reads as TGTGCCAGCACCGACAGTTATCAGCCCCAGCATTTT. Its translation: CASTDSYQPQHF.

In this sample, this clone turned up a few times. V gene TRBV12-1 combines with J gene TRBJ2-6; the listed D gene, TRBD2, was not tested against the DNA. TRBV12-1 represents a pseudogene. This CDR3 is 16 amino acids long. The CDR3 reads CASKGLAEDGANVLTF. Written as DNA, the CDR3 is TGTGCCAGCAAGGGTCTAGCGGAGGATGGGGCCAACGTCCTGACTTTC.

This sequence joins TRBV2 and TRBJ2-1; 14 bases align to TRBD2. The CDR3 consists of 15 residues. The trim removed 6 bases at V and 4 bases at J, leaving 2 bases unmatched. CDR1 is SNHLY and CDR2 is FYNNEI in the germline V gene. The DNA of the CDR3 is TGTGCCAGCAGGGGACTAGCGGGAGTTTACAATGAGCAGTTCTTC. This gives the protein CASRGLAGVYNEQFF.

J is TRBJ1-2 and V is TRBV5-5, with 7 nucleotides matching TRBD1. In germline, CDR1 is SGHKS, CDR2 YYEKEE (reference sequence). V dropped 0 bases and J dropped 0; count of bases not matched to a gene: 8. This CDR3 is 17 amino acids long. CDR3 sequence: CASSLVWDSNTNYGYTF. CDR3 sequence (DNA): TGTGCCAGCAGCTTGGTCTGGGACAGTAATACTAACTATGGCTACACCTTC.

This clone was recorded a few times. The genes are TRBV6-6 and TRBJ1-6, with 10 bases matching TRBD1. Trimming at V came to 5 bases and at J to 15 bases, leaving 10 bases not matched to a gene. The length of the CDR3 is 14 residues. Germline lookup yields CDR1 MNHNY and CDR2 SVGAGI (reference sequence). CDR3 protein: CASSDGTGAMLLHF. CDR3 in DNA: TGTGCCAGCAGTGACGGGACAGGGGCCATGCTCCTCCACTTT.

This clone was detected only a few times. V is TRBV7-9 and J is TRBJ2-5; 8 nucleotides match TRBD1. The end of the DNA is better explained by TRBJ2-7, so the J call may be wrong. Germline V gives CDR1 SEHNR, CDR2 FQNEAQ (reference sequence). CDR3 size: 13 residues. CDR3 DNA: TGTGCCAGCAGCTTGACAGGGGCCCACGAGCAGTACTTC. As protein: CASSLTGAHEQYF.